This TCR beta chain was captured in a study of glioma-infiltrating T cells after dendritic cell vaccination. Broader study findings: Estimated pretreatment TIL content predicted outcome after dendritic cell vaccination.

Comment on this clone: Its matching antigen is unknown.

Indicated time point: after dendritic cell vaccination, including at tumor progression/relapse. V lost 6 bases to trimming and J lost 5 bases, with 17 bases between them. There are 14 residues in the CDR3. Per the germline V gene, CDR1 is MDHEN and CDR2 is SYDVKM. Primers: 60 V beta forward and 13 J beta reverse. The assay was immunoSEQ multiplex PCR, and TCRdb's table has in-frame clones only and misses some. The sample yields roughly 100,000 clones, around 89% seen once. The TCR comes from a human donor with glioblastoma. Sequencing used blood, obtained after dendritic cell vaccination. The chain is built from TRBV28 and TRBJ2-7; D might be TRBD2 (7 bases). This CDR3 is CASSLRGASHEQYF. Written as DNA, the CDR3 is TGTGCCAGCAGCCTTCGGGGGGCTTCCCACGAGCAGTACTTC.